This T cell receptor (beta chain) was recorded in a study of T-cell memory formation after mild COVID-19. TCRdb called the 5' RACE reads again in MiXCR, with one record for every CDR3 protein. The table records 140,000 to 150,000 distinct CDR3 sequences, almost 25% of them present only once. The V end lost 5 bases, the J end lost 7 bases, and 10 bases lay between the germline ends. This CDR3 spans 12 amino acids. Per the germline V gene, CDR1 is SGHVS and CDR2 is FQNEAQ. This TCR was sampled from an adult woman who had mild COVID-19 (a few samples of this study predate the infection). Cell type and time point are not known. Sequencing input: PBMCs or a T cell subset sorted from them (not recorded which). V gene TRBV7-8 combines with J gene TRBJ2-3; D uncertain. The CDR3 nucleotides are TGTGCCAGCAGCGCCCAGTCGTATACGCAGTATTTT. This gives the protein CASSAQSYTQYF.